Below, 5 T cell receptor beta chains from the same sample are listed, as sequenced in a study of neoadjuvant nivolumab and ipilimumab in lung cancer. Data came from immunoSEQ multiplex PCR; TCRdb stores just in-frame clones and leaves some out. Among under 35,000 clones listed, about nine tenths were seen once. The source was peripheral blood, collected after neoadjuvant nivolumab, alone or with ipilimumab, at or shortly before surgery. The source is an adult with non-small cell lung cancer.

The rearrangement uses TRBV4-2 and TRBJ1-1, with a tentative D call TRBD1 (6 bases). CDR1 is LGHNA, CDR2 YNFKEQ, per germline. This CDR3 contains 14 residues. The germline V and J ends were trimmed by 4 bases and 5 bases, with 14 bases remaining between them. CDR3 in amino acids: CASSPEQGNTEAFF. The DNA for the CDR3 is TGTGCCAGCAGCCCAGAACAGGGAAATACTGAAGCTTTCTTT.

The chain carries TRBV6-6 and TRBJ1-1, with D uncertain. The CDR3 has 12 residues. Germline V lookup: CDR1 MNHNY, CDR2 SVGAGI (reference sequence). V gave up 2 bases and J gave up 7 bases, with 8 bases separating them. CDR3 loop: CASSYVVGEAFF. CDR3 DNA: TGTGCCAGCAGTTACGTTGTGGGTGAAGCTTTCTTT.

This clone was counted only a few times. The chain joins TRBV5-1 to TRBJ1-6; tentatively, D is TRBD1 (5 bases). Germline V gives CDR1 SGHRS, CDR2 YFSETQ. The CDR3 is 13 residues long. Trimming left V 4 bases short and J 7 bases short, with 9 bases between. The CDR3 bases are TGCGCCAGCAGCGCCGGGGGGAATTCACCCCTCCACTTT. Amino acids: CASSAGGNSPLHF.

This chain connects TRBV7-8 to TRBJ1-2; the D gene is possibly TRBD1 (6 bases). From germline, CDR1 is SGHVS and CDR2 FQNEAQ. Trimming cost V 0 bases and J 4 bases, with 9 bases left between them. The CDR3 extends over 14 amino acids. The CDR3 region is CASSLAGGIYGYTF. CDR3 coding DNA: TGTGCCAGCAGCTTAGCGGGGGGCATCTATGGCTACACCTTC.

CDR3 sequence (DNA): TGCGCCAGCAGCCTATCTTACAGGGATGAAGCTTTCTTT. Protein product: CASSLSYRDEAFF. This chain uses TRBV5-1 with TRBJ1-1; weak D call: TRBD1 (6 bases). The CDR3 runs to 13 residues. V was clipped by 4 bases and J by 7 bases, with 14 bases between them. Per the germline V gene, CDR1 is SGHRS and CDR2 is YFSETQ.